Following are 10 T cell receptor beta chains from one sample sequenced in a study of T-cell memory formation after mild COVID-19. From the 5' RACE reads, TCRdb called clonotypes with MiXCR, one entry per CDR3 protein. Of fewer than 700,000 distinct CDR3 sequences listed, roughly 22% are singletons. The sequencing sample was made of PBMCs or a T cell subset sorted from them (not recorded which). All receptors derive from an adult woman who had mild COVID-19 (a few samples of this study predate the infection). Cell type and time point are not known.

Only one count was recorded for this clonotype. V is TRBV29-1 and J is TRBJ2-7; 10 nucleotides match TRBD1. Germline V gene lookup returns CDR1 SQVTM and CDR2 ANQGSEA. V lost 2 bases to trimming and J lost 6 bases; unmatched junction nucleotides: 4. The CDR3 loop spans 13 amino acids. As DNA, the CDR3 is TGCAGCGTTGAAATGGGGGACAGGGGCGAGCAGTACTTC. Encoded protein: CSVEMGDRGEQYF.

V usage is TRBV5-1 and J usage is TRBJ2-3; possibly TRBD2 for D (6 bases). Trimming shortened V by 2 bases and J by 4 bases, and 14 bases separated the two germline ends. The CDR3 runs 15 residues. From germline, CDR1 is SGHRS and CDR2 YFSETQ. In DNA, the CDR3 is TGCGCCAGCAGCTTCCAGGGAGGACCCGCAGATACGCAGTATTTT. Translation: CASSFQGGPADTQYF.

This clonotype occurred a few times. The chain joins TRBV5-1 to TRBJ1-1; 7 bases are a match to TRBD1. This CDR3 contains 14 residues. Trimming took 2 bases from V and 3 from J; bases not matched to a gene: 4. The germline CDR1 and CDR2 sequences are SGHRS and YFSETQ. CDR3 region: CASSLGTAHTEAFF. In DNA form, the CDR3 reads TGCGCCAGCAGCTTAGGGACAGCTCACACTGAAGCTTTCTTT.

The V call is TRBV29-1, the J call TRBJ1-2; D not certain. CDR3 length: 19 amino acids. CDR1 is SQVTM and CDR2 is ANQGSEA in the germline V gene. This CDR3 is CSVRPLTLGKDPMRGGYTF. The CDR3 DNA follows: TGCAGTGTCCGGCCCCTAACCTTAGGGAAGGACCCTATGAGAGGTGGCTACACCTTC. Using reference TRBV29-1 and TRBJ1-2 for the parts outside the CDR3, the full variable domain is SAVISQKPSRDICQRGTSLTIQCQVDSQVTMMFWYRQQPGQSLTLIATANQGSEATYESGFVIDKFPISRPNLTFSTLTVSNMSPEDSSIYLCSVRPLTLGKDPMRGGYTFGSGTRLTVV.

The rearrangement links TRBV4-1 to TRBJ2-1; 10 nucleotides match TRBD2. CDR3 size: 15 residues. Germline lookup yields CDR1 MGHRA and CDR2 YSYEKL. V lost 2 bases, J lost 9 bases, and 7 bases stayed unmatched. CDR3 sequence reads: CASSQPAGGPGEQFF. The CDR3 bases are TGCGCCAGCAGCCAACCAGCGGGGGGGCCTGGTGAGCAGTTCTTC.

This clonotype was detected only once. The genes are TRBV29-1 and TRBJ2-1; no firm D call. The CDR3 extends over 11 amino acids. V was shortened by 3 bases and J by 3 bases, with 3 bases between the two germline ends. Germline V lookup: CDR1 SQVTM, CDR2 ANQGSEA. The CDR3 loop reads CSVDSYNEQFF. CDR3 coding DNA: TGCAGCGTTGACAGCTACAATGAGCAGTTCTTC.

For the CDR3, the DNA is TGCGCCAGCAGCTCTAGCGGGAGGGCCGACGGCGGGGAGCTGTTTTTT. Translating gives CASSSSGRADGGELFF. The rearrangement joins TRBV5-1 to TRBJ2-2, with TRBD2 identical over 12 bases. The J segment lost 7 bases and the V segment lost 3 bases, leaving 7 bases of the junction unmatched. The CDR3 runs 16 residues. Germline V gene data show CDR1 as SGHRS and CDR2 as YFSETQ. Complete variable domain (other parts from reference TRBV5-1 and TRBJ2-2): KAGVTQTPRYLIKTRGQQVTLSCSPISGHRSVSWYQQTPGQGLQFLFEYFSETQRNKGNFPGRFSGRQFSNSRSEMNVSTLELGDSALYLCASSSSGRADGGELFFGEGSRLTVL.

J is TRBJ2-3 and V is TRBV7-2; D unclear. V was trimmed by 2 bases and J by 2 bases, leaving 17 bases between them. CDR3 size: 17 residues. Germline values: CDR1 SGHTA, CDR2 FQGNSA. The CDR3 protein is CASSLRIRTALTDTQYF. The CDR3 DNA reads TGTGCCAGCAGCTTACGGATTCGGACGGCCCTCACAGATACGCAGTATTTT.

This clonotype showed up many times. The chain is built from TRBV7-8 and TRBJ2-5; 11 nucleotides agree with TRBD2. Germline trimming cut 2 bases from V and 1 base from J; bases unmatched to any gene: 0. CDR3 length equals 15 residues. Germline CDR1 and CDR2: SGHVS and FQNEAQ. CDR3 sequence (DNA): TGTGCCAGCAGCTTACTAGCGGGGGGCCAAGAGACCCAGTACTTC. Protein: CASSLLAGGQETQYF.

Only a few counts were recorded for this clonotype. The chain recombines TRBV29-1 with TRBJ2-3, with 9 nucleotides matching TRBD1. The CDR3 runs to 14 residues. The ends lost 6 bases at V and 1 base at J; junction bases unmatched: 5. CDR1 and CDR2 from the germline V gene are SQVTM and ANQGSEA. CDR3 sequence reads: CSVGQGFGTDTQYF. The CDR3, as DNA: TGCAGCGTCGGACAGGGGTTCGGCACAGATACGCAGTATTTT.